This T cell receptor beta chain emerged from a study of T cells in Graves' hyperthyroidism and ophthalmopathy. Study conclusions and caveats: Using 13 V-J features, a model discriminated ophthalmopathy from stable hyperthyroidism.

The CDR3 has 16 residues. Germline assignment: CDR1 LGHNA and CDR2 YSLEER. Trimming shortened V by 0 bases and J by 4 bases, and 15 bases separated the two germline ends. Exclusions: uncontrolled infection, other autoimmune disease, pregnancy, lactation. PBMCs came from more than 9 ml fresh peripheral blood. Researchers took RNA transcripts and amplified the TCR beta CDR3 regions from them. The HTBI set primed first-round TCR CDR3 RT-PCR. TCRdb passed the multiplex PCR reads through MiXCR, listing each CDR3 protein once. In the table there are some 570,000 distinct CDR3 sequences, under 20% of which are singletons. Regarding this clonotype: Its antigen is still unknown.

This clonotype originated in a young woman with Graves' ophthalmopathy. The V and J genes are TRBV4-3 and TRBJ1-2, with D maybe TRBD1 (5 bases). Sequences were obtained from blood. DNA of the CDR3: TGCGCCAGCAGCCAAGATCCCCGGGGCTCGAGCTATGGCTACACCTTC. Amino acids: CASSQDPRGSSYGYTF.